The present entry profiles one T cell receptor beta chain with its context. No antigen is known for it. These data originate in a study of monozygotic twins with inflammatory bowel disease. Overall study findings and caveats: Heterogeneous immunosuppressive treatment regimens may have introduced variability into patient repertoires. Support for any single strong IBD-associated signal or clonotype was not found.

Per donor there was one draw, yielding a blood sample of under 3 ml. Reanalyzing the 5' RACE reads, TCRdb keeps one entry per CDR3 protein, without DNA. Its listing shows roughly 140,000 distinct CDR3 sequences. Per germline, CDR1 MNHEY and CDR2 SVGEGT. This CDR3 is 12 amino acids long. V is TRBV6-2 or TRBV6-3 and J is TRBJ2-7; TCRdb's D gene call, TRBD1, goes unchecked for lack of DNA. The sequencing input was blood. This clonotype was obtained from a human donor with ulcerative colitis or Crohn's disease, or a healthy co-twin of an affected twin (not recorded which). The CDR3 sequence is CASSRTGNEQYF.